These 31 T cell receptor beta chains share one sample of origin, sequenced in a study of blood T cell repertoires in COVID-19. TCRdb's table, derived via immunoSEQ multiplex PCR, lists solely in-frame clones and lacks some. Of about 140,000 clones in the sample, around nine tenths were seen once. Specimen: peripheral blood. The receptors originated from a man between 60 and 75 years old with active or convalescent COVID-19.

The chain recombines TRBV7-8 with TRBJ1-5; D perhaps matches TRBD1 (5 bases). V gave up 3 bases and J gave up 5 bases, with 17 bases separating them. Germline V gene lookup returns CDR1 SGHVS and CDR2 FQNEAQ. This CDR3 region has 16 residues. The CDR3 loop is CASSFKSDSPYQPQHF. For the CDR3, the DNA is TGTGCCAGCAGCTTTAAATCTGACAGTCCATATCAGCCCCAGCATTTT.

This sequence joins TRBV29-1 and TRBJ2-7; 7 bases are a match to TRBD1. The V and J ends lost 7 bases and 2 bases, in that order; junction bases with no gene match: 8. The CDR3 length is 13 residues. Germline V gene sequence: CDR1 SQVTM, CDR2 ANQGSEA. This CDR3 is CSAPRTGAYEQYF. For the CDR3, the DNA is TGCAGCGCCCCAAGGACAGGAGCCTACGAGCAGTACTTC.

The gene calls are TRBV3-1 (or the pseudogene TRBV3-2) and TRBJ2-3, with D tentatively TRBD2 (6 bases). This CDR3 has 16 amino acids. In germline, CDR1 is LGHDT, CDR2 YNNKEL (reference sequence). The V end was cut by 1 base, the J end by 4 bases, with 15 bases between. The CDR3, as DNA: TGTGCCAGCAGCCAAGGGCAGACTAGTTTGGCAGATACGCAGTATTTT. Its protein is CASSQGQTSLADTQYF.

This clone was observed a handful of times. The chain links TRBV10-2 to TRBJ1-3; possible D gene TRBD1, 6 bases. Trimming took 6 bases from V and 4 from J, leaving 10 bases between them. This CDR3 spans 13 amino acids. CDR1 and CDR2 (germline): WSHSY, SAAADI. CDR3 protein: CASRATGGNTIYF. The CDR3 nucleotides read TGCGCCAGCAGGGCGACAGGAGGAAACACCATATATTTT.

The chain recombines TRBV9 with TRBJ1-6, with 10 positions matching TRBD1. With V trimmed by 3 bases and J by 7 bases, 13 bases remained unmatched. The CDR3 runs 18 residues. Germline CDR1 SGDLS, CDR2 YYNGEE. This CDR3 reads CASSAIPGTGDGNSPLHF. The CDR3 DNA is TGTGCCAGCAGCGCGATACCCGGGACAGGGGACGGGAATTCACCCCTCCACTTT. Full variable domain (missing parts from reference TRBV9 and TRBJ1-6): DSGVTQTPKHLITATGQRVTLRCSPRSGDLSVYWYQQSLDQGLQFLIQYYNGEERAKGNILERFSAQQFPDLHSELNLSSLELGDSALYFCASSAIPGTGDGNSPLHFGNGTRLTVT.

The V gene is TRBV19, the J gene TRBJ1-2, with TRBD1 matching over 7 bases. Trimming at V came to 6 bases and at J to 6 bases, leaving 10 bases not matched to a gene. The CDR3 spans 14 residues. Looked up from germline, CDR1 is LNHDA and CDR2 is SQIVND (reference sequence). This CDR3 reads CASSLLDRVDGYTF. As DNA, the CDR3 is TGTGCCAGTAGCTTATTAGACAGGGTGGATGGCTACACCTTC. Drawing the rest from reference TRBV19 and TRBJ1-2, the complete variable domain is DGGITQSPKYLFRKEGQNVTLSCEQNLNHDAMYWYRQDPGQGLRLIYYSQIVNDFQKGDIAEGYSVSREKKESFPLTVTSAQKNPTAFYLCASSLLDRVDGYTFGSGTRLTVV.

There are a few counts of this clone. V usage is TRBV4-1 and J usage is TRBJ1-2, with 8 nucleotides matching TRBD1. The CDR3 contains 16 residues. Germline V CDR1 and CDR2: MGHRA, YSYEKL. With V trimmed by 6 bases and J by 3 bases, 12 bases remained unmatched. This CDR3 is CASRGQVRNFHYGYTF. The CDR3 DNA is TGCGCCAGCAGGGGACAGGTCCGGAATTTTCACTATGGCTACACCTTC.

CDR3 region: CASSRGDLEQYF. The CDR3 nucleotides read TGTGCCAGCAGTCGCGGGGACTTGGAGCAGTACTTC. The rearrangement links TRBV28 to TRBJ2-7, with D possibly matching TRBD2 (6 bases). The germline gives CDR1 MDHEN, CDR2 SYDVKM. The germline V and J ends were trimmed by 5 bases and 7 bases, with 12 bases remaining between them. The CDR3 contains 12 residues.

The chain combines TRBV29-1 with TRBJ2-1; a weak D match, TRBD1 (5 bases). The germline V gene has CDR1 SQVTM and CDR2 ANQGSEA. Trimming removed 3 bases at V and 0 bases at J, with 15 bases between. CDR3 length equals 16 residues. The CDR3 DNA reads TGCAGCGTTGAGGGCAGGGCCCGAATCTCCTACAATGAGCAGTTCTTC. This gives the protein CSVEGRARISYNEQFF.

The gene calls are TRBV2 and TRBJ1-5; D uncertain. The V gene lost 1 base and the J gene lost 0 bases, with 7 bases spanning the gap. The germline V gene encodes CDR1 SNHLY and CDR2 FYNNEI. This CDR3 is built from 15 residues. This CDR3 reads CASSEDSLSNQPQHF. CDR3 bases: TGTGCCAGCAGTGAAGACAGCCTTAGCAATCAGCCCCAGCATTTT.

The genes are TRBV29-1 and TRBJ2-5; perhaps TRBD1 as D (5 bases). Germline assignment: CDR1 SQVTM and CDR2 ANQGSEA. The CDR3 covers 13 residues. Trimming stripped 3 bases from V and 4 bases from J, with 12 bases between. CDR3 bases: TGCAGCGTTGATAGGGGAATAGGAGAGACCCAGTACTTC. Protein: CSVDRGIGETQYF.

This rearrangement joins TRBV7-9 to TRBJ2-3, with 7 positions matching TRBD1. The V segment lost 5 bases and the J segment 4 bases; nucleotides outside the gene matches: 6. This CDR3 has 14 amino acids. The germline CDR1 and CDR2 sequences are SEHNR and FQNEAQ (reference sequence). This CDR3 reads CASSTPTGADTQYF. The CDR3 DNA sequence: TGTGCCAGCAGCACCCCTACAGGGGCAGATACGCAGTATTTT.

The V call is TRBV4-1, the J call TRBJ2-1; 11 nucleotides agree with TRBD2. The CDR3 is made up of 17 amino acids. Germline V gene lookup returns CDR1 MGHRA and CDR2 YSYEKL. V shed 3 bases and J 2 bases; nucleotides not matched to a gene: 6. The CDR3: CASSQGLAVVTYNEQFF. The CDR3 DNA sequence: TGCGCCAGCAGCCAGGGACTAGCGGTCGTGACCTACAATGAGCAGTTCTTC.

This clone has only one observation. The chain joins TRBV9 to TRBJ2-1, with 9 positions matching TRBD2. Germline V gene data show CDR1 as SGDLS and CDR2 as YYNGEE. The CDR3 sequence is 15 residues long. V was clipped by 0 bases and J by 9 bases; unmatched bases: 7. The CDR3 reads CASSVASGVTGEQFF. The DNA for the CDR3 is TGTGCCAGCAGCGTAGCTAGCGGGGTGACGGGTGAGCAGTTCTTC.

J is TRBJ1-2 and V is TRBV14, with D uncertain. The CDR3 is made up of 14 amino acids. Trimming removed 1 base at V and 7 bases at J, with 13 bases between. Germline CDR1 and CDR2: SGHDN and FVKESK. Here the CDR3 DNA reads TGTGCCAGCAGCCAAGTGTCGGGTATGAGTGGCTACACCTTC. It specifies CASSQVSGMSGYTF.

The rearrangement links TRBV5-1 to TRBJ1-6, with TRBD1 matching over 9 bases. CDR1 is SGHRS, CDR2 YFSETQ, per germline. The CDR3 length is 15 residues. V was clipped by 5 bases and J by 7 bases; unmatched bases: 7. The CDR3 sequence: CASSFTGGSNSPLHF. The CDR3 bases are TGCGCCAGCAGTTTCACAGGGGGCTCCAATTCACCCCTCCACTTT. Full variable domain (remainder filled in from reference TRBV5-1 and TRBJ1-6): KAGVTQTPRYLIKTRGQQVTLSCSPISGHRSVSWYQQTPGQGLQFLFEYFSETQRNKGNFPGRFSGRQFSNSRSEMNVSTLELGDSALYLCASSFTGGSNSPLHFGNGTRLTVT.

This clone was detected only a few times. This chain connects TRBV12-5 to TRBJ1-1, with 8 bases that match TRBD1. V was pared by 6 bases and J by 3 bases, with 3 bases of the junction left unmatched. The CDR3 extends over 13 amino acids. Germline V gene lookup returns CDR1 LGHNT and CDR2 FRNRAP. The CDR3 region has the DNA TGTGCTAGTGGAAACAGGGGGGACACTGAAGCTTTCTTT. Residues: CASGNRGDTEAFF.

The chain combines TRBV6-5 with TRBJ2-2; 7 nucleotides match TRBD2. This CDR3 comprises 16 residues. In germline, CDR1 is MNHEY, CDR2 SVGAGI. J was trimmed by 8 bases and V by 2 bases; bases with no gene match: 11. In DNA, the CDR3 is TGTGCCAGCAGTTACGAGGTCCGGGAGGCTTCGGGGGAGCTGTTTTTT. Its protein is CASSYEVREASGELFF.

This clone occurred once. The V gene is TRBV19, the J gene TRBJ2-7; no clear D. Germline values: CDR1 LNHDA, CDR2 SQIVND (reference sequence). The ends were cut back, 5 bases at V and 6 bases at J, with 17 bases in the middle. The CDR3 sequence is 14 residues long. The CDR3 region is CASSSSLESGEQYF. CDR3 DNA sequence: TGTGCCAGTAGTTCGTCGTTAGAGTCGGGCGAGCAGTACTTC.

The chain combines TRBV6-6 with TRBJ2-7, with 8 positions matching TRBD1. With 6 bases clipped from V and 4 bases from J, the junction kept 8 bases outside the gene matches. This CDR3 spans 14 amino acids. The germline gives CDR1 MNHNY, CDR2 SVGAGI (reference sequence). The chain's CDR3 is CASSRQGSKYEQYF. As DNA, the CDR3 is TGTGCCAGCAGCCGACAGGGGAGTAAGTACGAGCAGTACTTC.

This clone was recorded only once. Other DNA variants within this sample encode the same CDR3. The rearrangement links TRBV15 to TRBJ1-1; TRBD1 aligns across 7 bases. The J segment lost 3 bases and the V segment lost 2 bases, leaving 6 bases of the junction unmatched. Germline CDR1 reads LNHNV; CDR2 reads YYDKDF (reference sequence). The CDR3 has 15 amino acids. CDR3 DNA sequence: TGTGCCACCAGCAGATCCCTGGGACAGTACACTGAAGCTTTCTTT. This codes for CATSRSLGQYTEAFF.

This clone appeared once. This chain joins TRBV19 and TRBJ1-2; 9 bases align to TRBD1. The germline V gene encodes CDR1 LNHDA and CDR2 SQIVND (reference sequence). The CDR3 has 16 amino acids. V shed 7 bases, J shed 3 bases, and the junction held 12 bases outside the gene matches. The DNA of the CDR3 is TGTGCCAGTAAAAGCGAAACGGGACAGGGATACTATGGCTACACCTTC. Translating it yields CASKSETGQGYYGYTF.

J is TRBJ2-7 and V is TRBV6-5, with D possibly matching TRBD1 (6 bases). This CDR3 comprises 15 residues. The V gene's germline CDR1 is MNHEY and CDR2 SVGAGI. Trimming removed 4 bases at V and 6 bases at J, with 19 bases between. CDR3 sequence reads: CASSLNQGNPREQYF. The CDR3 nucleotides are TGTGCCAGCAGTTTGAACCAGGGGAACCCTCGCGAGCAGTACTTC.

This chain uses TRBV27 with TRBJ2-7; 7 bases line up with TRBD1. This CDR3 contains 14 residues. Germline CDR1 is MNHEY and CDR2 is SMNVEV (reference sequence). J gave up 2 bases and V 6 bases, and 7 bases lay outside the gene matches. In DNA form, the CDR3 reads TGTGCCAGCAGAACCTTTGACAGGGCCTACGAGCAGTACTTC. Protein product: CASRTFDRAYEQYF.

The chain joins TRBV19 to TRBJ2-2; 7 bases map to TRBD1. The CDR3 length is 15 residues. The ends lost 3 bases at V and 3 bases at J; junction bases unmatched: 4. Germline V lookup: CDR1 LNHDA, CDR2 SQIVND (reference sequence). This CDR3 is CASSMGRGYTGELFF. Written as DNA, the CDR3 is TGTGCCAGTAGTATGGGCAGGGGGTACACCGGGGAGCTGTTTTTT. Full variable domain (missing parts from reference TRBV19 and TRBJ2-2): DGGITQSPKYLFRKEGQNVTLSCEQNLNHDAMYWYRQDPGQGLRLIYYSQIVNDFQKGDIAEGYSVSREKKESFPLTVTSAQKNPTAFYLCASSMGRGYTGELFFGEGSRLTVL.

This chain connects TRBV7-6 to TRBJ1-4, with 9 bases aligning to TRBD1. CDR3 length: 15 residues. J gave up 8 bases and V 4 bases, and 8 bases lay outside the gene matches. The V gene's germline CDR1 is SGHVS and CDR2 FNYEAQ. DNA of the CDR3: TGTGCCAGCAGCTGGTTGGGACAGGGAGGAGAAAAACTGTTTTTT. Protein product: CASSWLGQGGEKLFF.

The chain carries TRBV5-8 and TRBJ1-3; D is undetermined. Trimming pared 4 bases from V and 4 bases from J, leaving 21 bases between. CDR1 and CDR2 from the germline V gene are SGHTS and YDEGEE. This CDR3 spans 17 amino acids. The CDR3 bases are TGTGCCAGCAGCCTCCACACGGGTCCGCTGGAAGGAAACACCATATATTTT. Its protein is CASSLHTGPLEGNTIYF. Together with reference TRBV5-8 and TRBJ1-3, the CDR3 gives the full variable domain: EAGVTQSPTHLIKTRGQQATLRCSPISGHTSVYWYQQALGLGLQFLLWYDEGEERNRGNFPPRFSGRQFPNYSSELNVNALELEDSALYLCASSLHTGPLEGNTIYFGEGSWLTVV.

The chain recombines TRBV3-1 (or the pseudogene TRBV3-2) with TRBJ2-7; TRBD1 agrees at 11 bases. The CDR3 is 19 residues long. V was clipped by 0 bases and J by 2 bases; unmatched bases: 12. From germline, CDR1 is LGHDT and CDR2 YNNKEL (reference sequence). The CDR3 region is CASSQDRDRGTTRAYEQYF. The CDR3 region has the DNA TGTGCCAGCAGCCAAGATAGGGACAGGGGGACTACTAGGGCCTACGAGCAGTACTTC.

The chain links TRBV6-6 to TRBJ2-7; 7 bases are shared with TRBD1. V trimming: 5 bases; J trimming: 1 base; junction bases outside the gene matches: 8. The germline gives CDR1 MNHNY, CDR2 SVGAGI (reference sequence). The CDR3 consists of 15 residues. The chain's CDR3 is CASSRGQYPSYEQYF. DNA for the CDR3: TGTGCCAGCAGTAGGGGACAGTACCCTTCCTACGAGCAGTACTTC.

The chain carries TRBV5-4 and TRBJ2-5; 9 nucleotides agree with TRBD2. Looked up from germline, CDR1 is SGHNT and CDR2 is YYREEE (reference sequence). V lost 0 bases to trimming and J lost 5 bases; unmatched junction nucleotides: 2. The CDR3 length is 14 residues. CDR3: CASSLGLAAETQYF. The CDR3 DNA follows: TGTGCCAGCAGCTTGGGACTAGCGGCCGAGACCCAGTACTTC.

Written as DNA, the CDR3 is TGTGCCAGCAGTTTATCCCGGGTCCAAGAGACCCAGTACTTC. Encoded protein: CASSLSRVQETQYF. The chain employs TRBV28 and TRBJ2-5; D gene ambiguous. There are 14 residues in the CDR3. Germline lookup yields CDR1 MDHEN and CDR2 SYDVKM. Trimming took off 1 base at V and 1 base at J, with 7 bases between the two ends.